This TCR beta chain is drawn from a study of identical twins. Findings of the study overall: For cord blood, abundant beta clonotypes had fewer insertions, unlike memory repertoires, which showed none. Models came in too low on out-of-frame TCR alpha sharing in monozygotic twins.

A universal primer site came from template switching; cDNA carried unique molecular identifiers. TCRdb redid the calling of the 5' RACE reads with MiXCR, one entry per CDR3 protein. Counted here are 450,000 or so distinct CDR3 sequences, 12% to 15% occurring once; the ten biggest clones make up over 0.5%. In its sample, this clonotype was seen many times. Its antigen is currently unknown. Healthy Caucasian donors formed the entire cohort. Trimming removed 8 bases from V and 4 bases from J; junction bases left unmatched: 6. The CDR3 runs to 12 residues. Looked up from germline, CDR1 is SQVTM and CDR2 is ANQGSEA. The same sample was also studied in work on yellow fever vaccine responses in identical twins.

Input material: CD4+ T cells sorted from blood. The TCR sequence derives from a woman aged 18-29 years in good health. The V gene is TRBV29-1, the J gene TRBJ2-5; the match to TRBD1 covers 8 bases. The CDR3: CSLRQGLETQYF. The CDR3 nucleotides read TGCAGCCTAAGACAGGGGTTAGAGACCCAGTACTTC.